The source of this T cell receptor (beta chain) is a study of OX40 agonist ivuxolimab in advanced cancers. Findings of the study overall: At 0.1 to 3.0 mg/kg and by week 6, clonal expansion occurred in CD4+ and CD8+ blood T cells. Individuals who were partial responders at 0.1-3.0 mg/kg had clonal expansion that ranked among the lowest.

About this clone: Its cognate antigen is unknown.

Blood got drawn at baseline, again on cycle 4 day 1, and then on cycle 7 day 1. Here immunoSEQ multiplex PCR was the method, and the copy in TCRdb shows in-frame clones only, minus some. The sample carries about 17,000 clones, about 80% recorded once. This CDR3 has 14 amino acids. Trimming pared 6 bases from V and 0 bases from J, leaving 9 bases between. The germline V gene has CDR1 MDHEN and CDR2 SYDVKM. This specimen was CD4+ or CD8+ T cells sorted from blood, taken in a trial of the OX40 agonist ivuxolimab. This TCR derives from an adult with an advanced solid tumor such as melanoma, head and neck, liver or kidney cancer. The V and J genes are TRBV28 and TRBJ2-1; D ambiguous. CDR3 nucleotide sequence: TGTGCCAGCAGACCCCCTGGCTCCTACAATGAGCAGTTCTTC. It is translated as CASRPPGSYNEQFF.